The subject of this entry is one TCR beta chain. The entry originates in a study of blood T cell repertoires in COVID-19. Study-wide context: The origin of the acute and convalescent COVID-19 samples was the United States, Italy and Spain. The cDNA or gDNA used as material had been derived from T cells, B-cell-depleted T cells, or PBMCs.

How the authors handled the data: For nucleated cells, counts were estimated from reference gene primer amplification. Sequencing used immunoSEQ multiplex PCR; TCRdb keeps in-frame clones, though not all of them. V, J and clone size reflect that table, while D and trimming were determined from the DNA. This sample has approximately 260,000 clones, with approximately 88% found just once. While infection was still active, Seattle patients were enrolled and then followed longitudinally. Specimen: peripheral blood. The TCR was taken from a woman between 65 and 79 years old with COVID-19, enrolled during active disease.

CDR3: CASSEGPLLPLHF. The CDR3 coding sequence is TGTGCCAGCTCGGAGGGGCCACTTCTACCCCTCCACTTT. This chain uses TRBV7-2 with TRBJ1-6; D perhaps matches TRBD1 (5 bases). The V and J ends lost 8 bases and 12 bases respectively, with 17 bases between them. The V gene's germline CDR1 is SGHTA and CDR2 FQGNSA. CDR3 size: 13 residues.